Presented here are 14 T cell receptor beta chains from one specimen sequenced in a study of early T cells in non-severe SARS-CoV-2 infection. TCRdb fed the 5' RACE reads into MiXCR, producing one record per CDR3 protein. The data hold approximately 52,000 distinct CDR3 sequences, with around 7.5% observed a single time. The sample was whole blood. Receptors originate from an adult who was a healthcare worker with PCR-confirmed SARS-CoV-2 infection or an uninfected control (not recorded which).

The chain joins TRBV4-1 to TRBJ1-1; no reliable D call. Trimming took 0 bases from V and 10 from J, leaving 12 bases between them. Per germline, CDR1 MGHRA and CDR2 YSYEKL. This CDR3 contains 13 residues. CDR3 sequence: CASSQELNNLAFF. Written as DNA, the CDR3 is TGCGCCAGCAGCCAAGAATTGAATAACCTAGCTTTCTTT.

This clonotype was counted ten times or more. The gene calls are TRBV19 and TRBJ2-2; D unresolved. V was pared by 1 base and J by 6 bases, with 6 bases between. The CDR3 spans 13 residues. CDR1 is LNHDA, CDR2 SQIVND, per germline (reference sequence). The CDR3 region is CASSIAAAGELFF. Here the CDR3 DNA reads TGTGCCAGTAGTATAGCGGCGGCCGGGGAGCTGTTTTTT.

This clonotype came up many times. The chain employs TRBV13 and TRBJ2-7, with D possibly called TRBD1 or TRBD2 (5 bases each). The germline V gene has CDR1 PRHDT and CDR2 FYEKMQ (reference sequence). CDR3 length: 15 residues. Trimming stripped 7 bases from V and 2 bases from J, with 18 bases between. The CDR3 region is CASKRAGQGAYEQYF. Here the CDR3 DNA reads TGTGCCAGCAAGAGGGCCGGGCAGGGAGCCTACGAGCAGTACTTC.

This clonotype was seen ten or more times. V usage is TRBV7-3 and J usage is TRBJ2-7, with a possible D match to TRBD2 (6 bases). V gave up 4 bases and J gave up 0 bases, with 13 bases separating them. The CDR3 covers 15 residues. From germline, CDR1 is SGHTA and CDR2 FQGTGA. For the CDR3, the DNA is TGTGCCAGCAGCTCAGGAGGGATGAGCTCCTACGAGCAGTACTTC. Translation: CASSSGGMSSYEQYF.

The chain couples TRBV7-2 to TRBJ2-1; the D is unclear. CDR1 and CDR2 (germline): SGHTA, FQGNSA. V was cut by 1 base and J by 3 bases, with 10 bases left in between. The CDR3 has 15 residues. The CDR3 region has the DNA TGTGCCAGCAGCTTAGGCCCTCCACTCTACAATGAGCAGTTCTTC. Encoded protein: CASSLGPPLYNEQFF.

This clonotype has more than one count but fewer than ten. The chain joins TRBV19 to TRBJ2-1; 7 bases match TRBD2. Germline V gene data show CDR1 as LNHDA and CDR2 as SQIVND (reference sequence). With 1 base clipped from V and 3 bases from J, the junction kept 3 bases outside the gene matches. The CDR3 has 15 residues. The CDR3 region has the DNA TGTGCCAGTAGTATAGGGGACTACGTCTACAATGAGCAGTTCTTC. Protein product: CASSIGDYVYNEQFF.

This clonotype was seen many times. The V and J genes are TRBV20-1 and TRBJ2-7; TRBD2 matches 12 bases. Trimming at V came to 2 bases and at J to 3 bases, leaving 8 bases not matched to a gene. CDR3 length: 16 amino acids. CDR1 DFQATT and CDR2 SNEGSKA come from the germline V gene (reference sequence). The CDR3 is CSARKTSGGSNYEQYF. The DNA of the CDR3 is TGCAGTGCTAGAAAGACTAGCGGGGGCTCTAACTACGAGCAGTACTTC.

In this sample, this clonotype turned up many times. The J gene is TRBJ1-1, the V gene TRBV3-1; TRBD1 aligns across 8 bases. CDR1 is LGHDT, CDR2 YNNKEL, per germline (reference sequence). Trimming removed 3 bases from V and 1 base from J; junction bases left unmatched: 1. The CDR3 extends over 14 amino acids. In nucleotides, the CDR3 is TGTGCCAGCAGCCATGGGACAGGGAACACTGAAGCTTTCTTT. Its translation is CASSHGTGNTEAFF.

V and J are TRBV7-9 and TRBJ1-5; D might be TRBD1 (5 bases). Germline-derived CDR1 and CDR2 are SEHNR and FQNEAQ (reference sequence). The CDR3 contains 13 residues. V was shortened by 5 bases and J by 4 bases, with 9 bases between the two germline ends. CDR3 nucleotides: TGTGCCAGCAGCCCGGCAGGGAATCAGCCCCAGCATTTT. Its protein is CASSPAGNQPQHF.

This clonotype was seen a few times. This chain joins TRBV5-1 and TRBJ1-1; a weak D match, TRBD1 (6 bases). Germline CDR1 and CDR2: SGHRS and YFSETQ. The ends were cut back, 0 bases at V and 12 bases at J, with 21 bases in the middle. This CDR3 region has 15 residues. Written as DNA, the CDR3 is TGCGCCAGCAGCTTGGCCGGGGGCTCGGTGGCTGCCTCTTTCTTT. Translation gives CASSLAGGSVAASFF.

CDR3 sequence: CASSLRDRTNQPQHF. CDR3 bases: TGTGCCAGCAGCTTGAGGGACAGGACCAATCAGCCCCAGCATTTT. The rearrangement uses TRBV5-6 and TRBJ1-5; 8 bases fit TRBD1. After removal of 1 base from V and 3 bases from J, the junction contained 3 bases not matched to a gene. The length of the CDR3 is 15 residues. Per the germline V gene, CDR1 is SGHDT and CDR2 is YYEEEE.

The CDR3 sequence: CASSQDSLNSPLHF. The CDR3 nucleotides are TGTGCCAGCAGCCAAGACAGTCTTAATTCACCCCTCCACTTT. The gene calls are TRBV14 and TRBJ1-6; D remains unclear. V lost 0 bases to trimming and J lost 6 bases, with 6 bases between them. The CDR3 is 14 residues long. Germline V lookup: CDR1 SGHDN, CDR2 FVKESK.

Ten or more counts support this clonotype. The chain has TRBV28 and TRBJ2-6, with 10 bases matching TRBD1. Trimming cost V 5 bases and J 3 bases; bases outside gene matches: 10. The CDR3 sequence is 18 residues long. The germline CDR1 and CDR2 sequences are MDHEN and SYDVKM. The CDR3 DNA follows: TGTGCCAGCAGTCCCCTCGACAGGGGGCAAGGTGGGGCCAACGTCCTGACTTTC. Translated: CASSPLDRGQGGANVLTF.

This clonotype was counted between two and nine times. The chain has TRBV7-3 and TRBJ1-6; TRBD1 matches at 7 bases. This CDR3 is 14 amino acids long. Unmatched junction bases numbered 3, after V lost 5 bases and J lost 5 bases. Germline V gene data show CDR1 as SGHTA and CDR2 as FQGTGA. Written as DNA, the CDR3 is TGTGCCAGCAGCCCACAGGGGAATAATTCACCCCTCCACTTT. It yields the protein CASSPQGNNSPLHF.